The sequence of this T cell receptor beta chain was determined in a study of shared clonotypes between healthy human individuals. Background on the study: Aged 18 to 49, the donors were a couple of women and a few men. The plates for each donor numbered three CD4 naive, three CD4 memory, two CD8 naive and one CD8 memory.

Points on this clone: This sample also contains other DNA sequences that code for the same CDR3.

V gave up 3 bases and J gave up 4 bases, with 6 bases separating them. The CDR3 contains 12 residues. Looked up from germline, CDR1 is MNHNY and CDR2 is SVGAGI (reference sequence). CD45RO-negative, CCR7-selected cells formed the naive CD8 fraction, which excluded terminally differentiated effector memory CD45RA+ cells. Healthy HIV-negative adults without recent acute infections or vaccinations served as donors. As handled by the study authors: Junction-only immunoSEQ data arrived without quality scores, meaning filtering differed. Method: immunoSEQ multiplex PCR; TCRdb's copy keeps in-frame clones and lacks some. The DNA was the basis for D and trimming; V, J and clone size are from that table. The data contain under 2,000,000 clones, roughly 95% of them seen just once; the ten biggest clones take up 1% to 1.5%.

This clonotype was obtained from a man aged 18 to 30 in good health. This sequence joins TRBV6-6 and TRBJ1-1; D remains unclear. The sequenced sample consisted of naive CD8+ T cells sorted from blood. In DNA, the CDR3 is TGTGCCAGCAGTTATGGCAGCACTGAAGCTTTCTTT. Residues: CASSYGSTEAFF.